The 23 T cell receptor beta chains presented below share a single source sample, sequenced in a study of T-cell memory formation after mild COVID-19. A single record per CDR3 protein comes from TCRdb applying MiXCR to the 5' RACE reads. The sample holds around 430,000 distinct CDR3 sequences; around a sixth are singletons and the top ten take 20% to 25%. Specimen: PBMCs or a T cell subset sorted from them (not recorded which). The receptors shown here come from a man aged 18 to 29 who had mild COVID-19 (a few samples of this study predate the infection). Cell type and time point are not known.

In its sample, this clonotype was seen a few times. The J gene is TRBJ2-1, the V gene TRBV11-2; D not resolved. V lost 3 bases and J lost 13, with 16 bases in between. The CDR3 is made up of 13 amino acids. CDR1 is SGHAT and CDR2 is FQNNGV in the germline V gene. CDR3 nucleotides: TGTGCCAGCAGCTTGAATTTACTAATGGGTCAGTTCTTC. Amino acids: CASSLNLLMGQFF.

The V call is TRBV12-3 or TRBV12-4, the J call TRBJ2-4; D perhaps matches TRBD2 (6 bases). Deletions cut 11 bases from V and 6 bases from J, with 8 bases between. The CDR3 is 10 residues long. The CDR3 loop is CAVGGNIQYF. The CDR3 region has the DNA TGTGCCGTGGGGGGAAACATTCAGTACTTC.

The genes are TRBV7-9 and TRBJ2-1; D call uncertain. The germline V gene has CDR1 SEHNR and CDR2 FQNEAQ (reference sequence). Trimming took off 8 bases at V and 5 bases at J, with 7 bases between the two ends. The CDR3 length is 11 residues. The CDR3 DNA sequence: TGTGCCAGCGCGGAAAACAATGAGCAGTTCTTC. Translated, it gives CASAENNEQFF.

On this clonotype itself: Germline and junction disagree at one end, which may indicate a read error. The CDR3 bases are TGTGCTAGCAGCTTGCAGGGGGCGAAGACCCAGTACTTC. Amino acid sequence: CASSLQGAKTQYF. The V gene is TRBV7-7, the J gene TRBJ2-5; 8 bases agree with TRBD1. CDR1 is SSHAT, CDR2 FNYEAQ, per germline (reference sequence). CDR3 length: 13 residues.

The rearrangement links TRBV11-2 to TRBJ1-1; D unresolved. CDR1 is SGHAT, CDR2 FQNNGV, per germline. The CDR3 runs to 14 residues. Trimming cost V 5 bases and J 4 bases, with 14 bases left between them. This chain's CDR3 is CASSRGAGSTEAFF. The CDR3 nucleotides read TGTGCCAGCAGCCGGGGAGCAGGCAGCACTGAAGCTTTCTTT.

In its sample, this clonotype was seen a few times. The V and J genes are TRBV7-9 and TRBJ1-1; D is possibly TRBD1 (6 bases). V lost 2 bases to trimming and J lost 8 bases, with 9 bases between them. CDR3 length: 12 residues. Germline V gene lookup returns CDR1 SEHNR and CDR2 FQNEAQ (reference sequence). The CDR3: CASSLWTDEAFF. DNA of the CDR3: TGTGCCAGCAGCTTATGGACAGACGAAGCTTTCTTT.

This clonotype was recorded many times. J is TRBJ2-1 and V is TRBV20-1, with TRBD2 matching 9 bases. The germline CDR1 and CDR2 sequences are DFQATT and SNEGSKA (reference sequence). The CDR3 is 14 amino acids. V shed 3 bases and J 9 bases; nucleotides not matched to a gene: 9. CDR3 DNA: TGCAGTGCTAGTGGCAGCGGGGGGCCGATTGAGCAGTTCTTC. Amino acids: CSASGSGGPIEQFF.

The chain couples TRBV7-9 to TRBJ1-2, with D possibly TRBD1 on 5 matching bases. The germline V gene has CDR1 SEHNR and CDR2 FQNEAQ (reference sequence). The ends were cut back, 5 bases at V and 0 bases at J, with 16 bases in the middle. This CDR3 has 16 residues. The CDR3 DNA is TGTGCCAGCAGCCCTAGTGGGGACGGAGCTAACTATGGCTACACCTTC. Protein: CASSPSGDGANYGYTF.

This clonotype was picked up a small number of times. The genes are TRBV15 and TRBJ2-5; D perhaps matches TRBD2 (7 bases). Trimming took 0 bases from V and 4 from J, leaving 15 bases between them. Germline V CDR1 and CDR2: LNHNV, YYDKDF (reference sequence). This CDR3 has 16 amino acids. This CDR3 reads CATSRDLGGAGETQYF. The CDR3 DNA is TGTGCCACCAGCAGAGATCTAGGGGGGGCGGGAGAGACCCAGTACTTC. Together with reference TRBV15 and TRBJ2-5, the CDR3 gives the full variable domain: DAMVIQNPRYQVTQFGKPVTLSCSQTLNHNVMYWYQQKSSQAPKLLFHYYDKDFNNEADTPDNFQSRRPNTSFCFLDIRSPGLGDTAMYLCATSRDLGGAGETQYFGPGTRLLVL.

This clonotype was seen ten or more times. V gene TRBV24-1 combines with J gene TRBJ2-5; tentatively, D is TRBD1 (5 bases). Trimming cost V 0 bases and J 2 bases, with 15 bases left between them. The germline V gene encodes CDR1 KGHDR and CDR2 SFDVKD. There are 17 residues in the CDR3. The CDR3, as DNA: TGTGCCACCAGTGATTTGCGGCAGGGCGATGCACAAGAGACCCAGTACTTC. It specifies CATSDLRQGDAQETQYF.

In its sample, this clonotype was seen once. An end of the junction differs from the germline gene, which may be a read error. The genes are TRBV7-6 and TRBJ2-2, with D perhaps being TRBD1 or TRBD2 (6 bases each). The CDR3 consists of 17 residues. Germline V gives CDR1 SGHVS, CDR2 FNYEAQ. The CDR3 region is CASTLGGGGRLTGELFF. The CDR3 DNA is TGTGCCAGCACCTTAGGGGGAGGAGGGAGACTCACCGGGGAGCTGTTTTTT. The full variable domain, in which reference TRBV7-6 and TRBJ2-2 provide the parts outside the CDR3, is GAGVSQSPRYKVTKRGQDVALRCDPISGHVSLYWYRQALGQGPEFLTYFNYEAQQDKSGLPNDRFSAERPEGSISTLTIQRTEQRDSAMYRCASTLGGGGRLTGELFFGEGSRLTVL.

The chain combines TRBV18 with TRBJ2-1; the D call may be TRBD1 or TRBD2 (5 bases each). CDR1 is KGHSH, CDR2 LQKENI, per germline. CDR3 length: 13 residues. Trimming took 9 bases from V and 2 from J, leaving 11 bases between them. The CDR3 nucleotides read TGTGCCAGTGGGGCTAGCCCCTACAATGAGCAGTTCTTC. It encodes CASGASPYNEQFF.

The rearrangement uses TRBV15 and TRBJ2-1; 13 bases agree with TRBD2. The length of the CDR3 is 17 residues. Germline V gives CDR1 LNHNV, CDR2 YYDKDF (reference sequence). V trimming: 5 bases; J trimming: 0 bases; junction bases outside the gene matches: 4. The CDR3 DNA sequence: TGTGCCACCAGCGCGAGACTAGCGGGGGGCTCCTACAATGAGCAGTTCTTC. Amino acid sequence: CATSARLAGGSYNEQFF.

This clonotype was detected only a few times. This chain uses TRBV12-3 or TRBV12-4 with TRBJ1-5; D might be TRBD1 (5 bases). The V end was cut by 3 bases, the J end by 5 bases, with 11 bases between. The CDR3 contains 14 residues. The CDR3 loop reads CASSLGTLDQPQHF. The CDR3 nucleotides read TGTGCCAGCAGTTTGGGGACCCTCGATCAGCCCCAGCATTTT.

J is TRBJ2-5 and V is TRBV5-6; D is unresolved. V was shortened by 4 bases and J by 4 bases, with 11 bases between the two germline ends. The V gene's germline CDR1 is SGHDT and CDR2 YYEEEE. The CDR3 consists of 13 residues. CDR3 nucleotides: TGTGCCAGCAGCCCTACATGGGGAGAGACCCAGTACTTC. It encodes CASSPTWGETQYF.

The table lists this clonotype with a count of one. V usage is TRBV5-4 and J usage is TRBJ1-1; 9 bases are shared with TRBD1. V lost 1 base, J lost 3 bases, and 7 bases stayed unmatched. CDR1 SGHNT and CDR2 YYREEE come from the germline V gene (reference sequence). This CDR3 contains 16 residues. CDR3 DNA sequence: TGTGCCAGCAGCTTGAACAGGGGGCGCGGAGACACTGAAGCTTTCTTT. Translated: CASSLNRGRGDTEAFF.

The V gene is TRBV28, the J gene TRBJ1-1; TRBD1 is a possible D gene (5 bases). The germline gives CDR1 MDHEN, CDR2 SYDVKM. The CDR3 sequence is 15 residues long. Trimming cost V 8 bases and J 7 bases, with 23 bases left between them. The DNA of the CDR3 is TGTGCCAGCGGGCCCGGGACCGACACAAAGGATGAAGCTTTCTTT. Translated: CASGPGTDTKDEAFF.

The CDR3 spells CAISESRGNSGNEQFF. CDR3 nucleotide sequence: TGTGCCATCAGTGAGTCTCGGGGCAATAGCGGCAATGAGCAGTTCTTC. V gene TRBV10-3 combines with J gene TRBJ2-1, with a tentative D call TRBD2 (6 bases). The ends were cut back, 0 bases at V and 6 bases at J, with 15 bases in the middle. Germline V gives CDR1 ENHRY, CDR2 SYGVKD. The CDR3 length is 16 residues.

The genes are TRBV7-2 and TRBJ1-1; 10 bases are a match to TRBD1. In germline, CDR1 is SGHTA, CDR2 FQGNSA. The V gene end was trimmed by 5 bases and the J gene end by 4 bases; junction bases not matched to a gene: 13. There are 17 residues in the CDR3. The CDR3 DNA is TGTGCCAGCAGCCCCCAGACAGGGGGCGATCTACGCACTGAAGCTTTCTTT. Encoded protein: CASSPQTGGDLRTEAFF.

This clonotype has only a few counts. The gene calls are TRBV5-1 and TRBJ2-5, with D uncertain. The germline V and J ends were trimmed by 2 bases and 4 bases, with 9 bases remaining between them. This CDR3 region has 13 residues. CDR1 SGHRS and CDR2 YFSETQ come from the germline V gene. CDR3 DNA: TGCGCCAGCAGCTTTTTATCCGCAGAGACCCAGTACTTC. It translates to CASSFLSAETQYF.

This clonotype was seen only a few times. The chain is built from TRBV7-3 and TRBJ2-3; 8 nucleotides align to TRBD1. Germline V CDR1 and CDR2: SGHTA, FQGTGA. V lost 2 bases and J lost 4; bases outside the gene matches: 8. The CDR3 covers 16 residues. The CDR3: CASSLRPRGLPDTQYF. The CDR3 DNA is TGTGCCAGCAGCTTACGACCCAGGGGGCTCCCAGATACGCAGTATTTT.

The gene calls are TRBV20-1 and TRBJ1-5; no reliable D call. The CDR3 totals 16 residues. Trimming removed 0 bases from V and 3 bases from J, with 15 bases in between. From germline, CDR1 is DFQATT and CDR2 SNEGSKA (reference sequence). The CDR3 sequence is CSARDPLGQDNQPQHF. CDR3 DNA: TGCAGTGCTAGAGATCCCTTAGGCCAGGACAATCAGCCCCAGCATTTT.

There are many counts of this clonotype. This sequence joins TRBV7-2 and TRBJ2-3; tentatively, D is TRBD1 (5 bases). Trimming left V 5 bases short and J 2 bases short, with 8 bases between. Looked up from germline, CDR1 is SGHTA and CDR2 is FQGNSA. The CDR3 is 13 amino acids. This CDR3 reads CASSPGITDTQYF. The DNA of the CDR3 is TGTGCCAGCAGCCCAGGGATCACAGATACGCAGTATTTT.